The source of this T cell receptor beta chain is a study of beta chain features in type 1 diabetes. Overall study results and limits: The similarity of naive, central memory and Treg TCRB repertoires appeared greater among patients than among healthy donors. Shorter TCRB CDR3s, moderately but significantly so, marked every one of the four CD4+ subsets in Type 1 diabetes patients.

The ends were cut back, 4 bases at V and 6 bases at J, with 4 bases in the middle. The CDR3 spans 11 residues. Germline V lookup: CDR1 LNHDA, CDR2 SQIVND (reference sequence). Sorted populations were all over 95% pure. This clone turned up a few times. Its antigen is not known. Of the isolated RNA, all was reverse transcribed, and so the sequenced material was expressed TCRB transcripts. Assay used: immunoSEQ multiplex PCR; TCRdb lists only in-frame clones, some missing. The table records 300,000 to 350,000 clones, roughly 13% of them present only once. The receptor was isolated from a woman aged 18-30 years with type 1 diabetes. The sequencing input was naive CD4+ T cells from blood. V usage is TRBV19 and J usage is TRBJ2-1; D unclear. This CDR3 reads CASSNGNEQFF. DNA of the CDR3: TGTGCCAGTAGTAACGGCAATGAGCAGTTCTTC.